This TCR beta chain was identified in a study of blood T cell repertoires in COVID-19. Turning to the study itself: Sample material is recorded as cDNA or gDNA derived from T cells, B-cell-depleted T cells, or PBMCs.

The germline CDR1 and CDR2 sequences are SGHVS and FQNEAQ. CDR3 length equals 11 residues. V shed 5 bases and J shed 4 bases, with 6 bases lying between them. Patients at the Seattle site were enrolled during active infection and followed longitudinally. Authors' processing steps: Quantification of nucleated cells was approximated via reference gene primer amplification. Some clones are missing from TCRdb's copy, which holds only in-frame ones; the method was immunoSEQ multiplex PCR. Clone size and V and J calls were adopted from that table, with D and trimming inferred from the DNA. Counted here are some 240,000 clones, 92% occurring once; the ten biggest clones make up approximately 0.77%.

This clonotype originated in a man aged 55 to 70 with COVID-19, enrolled during active disease. V gene TRBV7-8 combines with J gene TRBJ2-7; D is unresolved. The material sequenced was peripheral blood. CDR3 in DNA: TGTGCCAGCAGCGATCGGTACGAGCAGTACTTC. Amino acids: CASSDRYEQYF.